This T cell receptor beta chain comes out of a study of T-cell memory formation after mild COVID-19. TCR alpha and TCR beta cDNA libraries carrying sample barcodes and UMIs came from 5'RACE with constant-segment primers. TCRdb called the 5' RACE reads again in MiXCR, with one record for every CDR3 protein. The repertoire holds around 250,000 distinct CDR3 sequences, with 15% to 20% as singletons. The germline CDR1 and CDR2 sequences are MNHEY and SMNVEV (reference sequence). V was trimmed by 8 bases and J by 1 base, leaving 17 bases between them. This CDR3 spans 15 amino acids. General observations from the study: Later expanders leaned CD4+, whereas clones that contracted between day 15 and 85 were balanced CD4/CD8.

A word on this clonotype: Its antigen is unknown.

This TCR came from a man younger than 35 who had mild COVID-19 (a few samples of this study predate the infection). Cell type and time point are not known. This rearrangement joins TRBV27 to TRBJ1-1, with TRBD1 as a possible D gene (5 bases). The sequenced sample consisted of PBMCs or a T cell subset sorted from them (not recorded which). CDR3 nucleotide sequence: TGTGCCAGCTGGGGCGCCTGGGGGGGGAACACTGAAGCTTTCTTT. Translating it yields CASWGAWGGNTEAFF.